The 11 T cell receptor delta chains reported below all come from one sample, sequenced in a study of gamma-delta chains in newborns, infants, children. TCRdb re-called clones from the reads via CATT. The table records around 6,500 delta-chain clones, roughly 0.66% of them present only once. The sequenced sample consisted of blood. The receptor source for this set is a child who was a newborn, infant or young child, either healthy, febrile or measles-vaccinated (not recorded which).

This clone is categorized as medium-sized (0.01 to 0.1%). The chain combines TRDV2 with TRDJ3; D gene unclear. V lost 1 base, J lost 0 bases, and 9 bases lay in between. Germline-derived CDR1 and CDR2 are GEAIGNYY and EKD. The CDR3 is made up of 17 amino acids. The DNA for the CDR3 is TGTGCCTGTGACACATTGGAGAGCTCCTGGGACACCCGACAGATGTTTTTC. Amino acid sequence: CACDTLESSWDTRQMFF.

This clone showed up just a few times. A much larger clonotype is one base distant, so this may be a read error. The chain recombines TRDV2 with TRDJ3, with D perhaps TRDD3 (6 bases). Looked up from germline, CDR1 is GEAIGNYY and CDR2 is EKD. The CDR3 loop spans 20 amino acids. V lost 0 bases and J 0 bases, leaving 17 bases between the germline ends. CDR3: CACDTVWGVRSSWDTRQMFF. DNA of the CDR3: TGTGCCTGTGACACCGTTTGGGGGGTACGTAGCTCCTGGGACACCCGACAGATGTTTTTC.

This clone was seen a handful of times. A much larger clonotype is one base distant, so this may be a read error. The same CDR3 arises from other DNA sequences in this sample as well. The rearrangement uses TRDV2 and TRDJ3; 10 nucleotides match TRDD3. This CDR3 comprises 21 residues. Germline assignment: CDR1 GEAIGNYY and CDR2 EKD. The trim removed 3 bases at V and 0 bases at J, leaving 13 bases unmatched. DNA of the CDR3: TGTGCCTGTGACCCAACCGTACTGGGGGATCCGAGCTCCTGGGACACCCGACAGATGTTTTTC. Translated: CACDPTVLGDPSSWDTRQMFF.

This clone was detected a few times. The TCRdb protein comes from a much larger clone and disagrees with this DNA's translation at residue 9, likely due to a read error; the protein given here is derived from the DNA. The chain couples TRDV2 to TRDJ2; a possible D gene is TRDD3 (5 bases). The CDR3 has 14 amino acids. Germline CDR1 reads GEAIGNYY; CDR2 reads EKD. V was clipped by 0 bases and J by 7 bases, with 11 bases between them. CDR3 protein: CACDTVPGRAQLFF. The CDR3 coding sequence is TGTGCCTGTGACACCGTACCTGGGAGAGCACAACTCTTCTTT.

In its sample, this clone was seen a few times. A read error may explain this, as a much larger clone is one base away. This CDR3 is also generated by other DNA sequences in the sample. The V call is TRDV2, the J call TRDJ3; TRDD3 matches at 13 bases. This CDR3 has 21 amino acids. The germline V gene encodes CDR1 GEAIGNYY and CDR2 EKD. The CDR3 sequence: CACDTLTGGYDFPWDTRQMFF. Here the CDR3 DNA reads TGTGCCTGCGACACTCTCACTGGGGGATACGATTTCCCCTGGGACACCCGACAGATGTTTTTC.

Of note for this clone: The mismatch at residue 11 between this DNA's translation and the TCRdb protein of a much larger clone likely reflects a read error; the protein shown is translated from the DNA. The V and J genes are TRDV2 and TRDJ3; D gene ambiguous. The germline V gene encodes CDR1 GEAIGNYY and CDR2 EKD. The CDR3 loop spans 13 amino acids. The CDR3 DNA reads TGTGCCTGTGACACCTGGGACACCCGACAGATATTTTTC. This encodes CACDTWDTRQIFF.

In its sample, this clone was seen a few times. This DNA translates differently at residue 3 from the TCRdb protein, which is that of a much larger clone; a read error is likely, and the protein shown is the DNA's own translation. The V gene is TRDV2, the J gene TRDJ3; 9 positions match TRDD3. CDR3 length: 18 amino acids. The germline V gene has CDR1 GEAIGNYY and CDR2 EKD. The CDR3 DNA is TGTGCCTATGACACCGTACTGGGGGACTCCTGGGACACCCGACAGATGTTTTTC. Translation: CAYDTVLGDSWDTRQMFF.

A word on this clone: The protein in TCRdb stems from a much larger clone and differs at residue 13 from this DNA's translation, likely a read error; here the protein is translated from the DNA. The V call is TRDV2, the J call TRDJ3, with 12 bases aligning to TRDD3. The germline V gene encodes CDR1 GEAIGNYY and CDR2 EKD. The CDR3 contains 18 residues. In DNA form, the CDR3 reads TGTGCCTGTGACAAAGTACTGGGGGATACCTGGGACGCCCGACAGATGTTTTTC. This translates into CACDKVLGDTWDARQMFF.

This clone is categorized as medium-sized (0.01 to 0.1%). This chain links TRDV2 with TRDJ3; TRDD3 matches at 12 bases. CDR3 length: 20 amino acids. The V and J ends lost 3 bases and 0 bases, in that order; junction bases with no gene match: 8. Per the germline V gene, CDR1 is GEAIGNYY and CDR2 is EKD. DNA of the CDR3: TGTGCCTGTGACCCTTTACTGGGGGATACTAGCTCCTGGGACACCCGACAGATGTTTTTC. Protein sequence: CACDPLLGDTSSWDTRQMFF.

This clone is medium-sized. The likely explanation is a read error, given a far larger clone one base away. The CDR3 DNA follows: TGTGCCTGTGACGCCGTCACCCTGCGGGGGTTAGGCTCCTGGGACACCCGACAGATGTTTTTC. It translates to CACDAVTLRGLGSWDTRQMFF. The chain uses TRDV2 and TRDJ3; TRDD3 might be the D (5 bases). The germline CDR1 and CDR2 sequences are GEAIGNYY and EKD. Between the trimmed V and J ends, which lost 3 bases and 0 bases, there was a span of 23 bases. CDR3 length: 21 amino acids.

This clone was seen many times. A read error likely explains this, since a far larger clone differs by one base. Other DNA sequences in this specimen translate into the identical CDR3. CDR3 coding DNA: TGTGCCTGTGAGCGACTGGGGGACAACTCCTGGGACACCCGACAGATGTTTTTC. Translated: CACERLGDNSWDTRQMFF. The chain links TRDV2 to TRDJ3, with 9 bases matching TRDD3. The CDR3 covers 18 residues. V was clipped by 4 bases and J by 0 bases; unmatched bases: 6. From germline, CDR1 is GEAIGNYY and CDR2 EKD.